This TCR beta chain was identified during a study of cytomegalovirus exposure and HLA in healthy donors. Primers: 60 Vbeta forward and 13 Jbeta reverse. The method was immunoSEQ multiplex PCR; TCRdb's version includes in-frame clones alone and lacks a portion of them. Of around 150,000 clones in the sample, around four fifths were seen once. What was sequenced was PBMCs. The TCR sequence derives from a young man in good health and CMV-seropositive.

The CDR3 loop is CASSPTSAGGTDTQYF. In DNA form, the CDR3 reads TGTGCCAGCAGTCCCACGTCAGCGGGAGGCACAGATACGCAGTATTTT. The chain links TRBV28 to TRBJ2-3; 8 bases agree with TRBD2. Looked up from germline, CDR1 is MDHEN and CDR2 is SYDVKM. The V and J ends lost 5 bases and 1 base, in that order; junction bases with no gene match: 8. The CDR3 runs to 16 residues.